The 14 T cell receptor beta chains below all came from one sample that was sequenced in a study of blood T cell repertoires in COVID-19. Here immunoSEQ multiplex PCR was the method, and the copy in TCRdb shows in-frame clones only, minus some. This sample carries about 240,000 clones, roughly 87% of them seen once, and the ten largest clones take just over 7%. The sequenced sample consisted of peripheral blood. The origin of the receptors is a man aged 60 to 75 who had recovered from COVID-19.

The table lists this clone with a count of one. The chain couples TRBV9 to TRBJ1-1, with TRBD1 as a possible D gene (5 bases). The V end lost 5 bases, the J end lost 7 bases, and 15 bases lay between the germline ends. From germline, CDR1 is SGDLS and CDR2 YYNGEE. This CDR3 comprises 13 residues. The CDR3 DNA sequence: TGTGCCAGCAGACCAGGAATGGGACTTGAAGCTTTCTTT. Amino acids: CASRPGMGLEAFF.

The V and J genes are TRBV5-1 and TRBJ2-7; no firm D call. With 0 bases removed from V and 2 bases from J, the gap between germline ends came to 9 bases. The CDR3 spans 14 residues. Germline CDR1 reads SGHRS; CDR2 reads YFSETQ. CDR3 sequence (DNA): TGCGCCAGCAGCTTGGAGAGGTCGGCCTACGAGCAGTACTTC. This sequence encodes CASSLERSAYEQYF.

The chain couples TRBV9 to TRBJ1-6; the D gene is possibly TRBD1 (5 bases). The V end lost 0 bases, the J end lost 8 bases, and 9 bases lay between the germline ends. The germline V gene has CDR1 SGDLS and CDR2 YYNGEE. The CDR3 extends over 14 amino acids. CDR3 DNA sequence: TGTGCCAGCAGCGTAGTGGGAGGGGATTCACCCCTCCACTTT. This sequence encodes CASSVVGGDSPLHF.

CDR3 sequence reads: CASSAAGGGSYNEQFF. The CDR3 bases are TGTGCCAGCAGCGCAGCGGGAGGGGGATCCTACAATGAGCAGTTCTTC. J is TRBJ2-1 and V is TRBV5-6; 10 bases align to TRBD2. V gave up 4 bases and J gave up 1 base; unmatched junction bases: 5. This CDR3 is 16 amino acids long. Germline CDR1 is SGHDT and CDR2 is YYEEEE. Looking up the rest from reference TRBV5-6 and TRBJ2-1 gives the full variable domain: DAGVTQSPTHLIKTRGQQVTLRCSPKSGHDTVSWYQQALGQGPQFIFQYYEEEERQRGNFPDRFSGHQFPNYSSELNVNALLLGDSALYLCASSAAGGGSYNEQFFGPGTRLTVL.

CDR3 region: CASSLARVEHLGANVLTF. The CDR3 nucleotides read TGCGCCAGCAGCTTGGCCAGGGTCGAACACTTGGGGGCCAACGTCCTGACTTTC. The chain joins TRBV5-1 to TRBJ2-6, with D possibly matching TRBD1 (5 bases). The ends were cut back, 0 bases at V and 4 bases at J, with 17 bases in the middle. The CDR3 contains 18 residues. In germline, CDR1 is SGHRS, CDR2 YFSETQ.

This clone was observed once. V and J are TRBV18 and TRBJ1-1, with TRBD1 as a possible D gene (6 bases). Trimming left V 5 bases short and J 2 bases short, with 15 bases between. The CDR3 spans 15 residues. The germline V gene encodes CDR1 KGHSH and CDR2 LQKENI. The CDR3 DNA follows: TGTGCCAGCTCAGGTCCCGGGACATCAAACACTGAAGCTTTCTTT. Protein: CASSGPGTSNTEAFF.

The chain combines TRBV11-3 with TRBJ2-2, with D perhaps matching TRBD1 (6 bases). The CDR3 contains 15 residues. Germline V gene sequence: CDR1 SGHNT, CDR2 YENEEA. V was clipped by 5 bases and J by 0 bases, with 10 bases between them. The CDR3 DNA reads TGTGCCAGCAGCCCGGGACACTCGAACACCGGGGAGCTGTTTTTT. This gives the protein CASSPGHSNTGELFF.

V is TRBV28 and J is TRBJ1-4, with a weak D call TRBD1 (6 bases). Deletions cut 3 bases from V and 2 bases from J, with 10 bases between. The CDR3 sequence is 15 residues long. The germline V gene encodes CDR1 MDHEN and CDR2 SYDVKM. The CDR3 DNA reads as TGTGCCAGCAGTTTTACAGGGTCGACTAATGAAAAACTGTTTTTT. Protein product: CASSFTGSTNEKLFF.

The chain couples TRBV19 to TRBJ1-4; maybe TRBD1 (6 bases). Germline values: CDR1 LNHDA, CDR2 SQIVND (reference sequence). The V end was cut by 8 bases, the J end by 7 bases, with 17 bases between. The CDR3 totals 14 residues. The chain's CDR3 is CASRSQGHTEKLFF. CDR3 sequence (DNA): TGTGCCAGTCGGTCCCAGGGGCATACTGAAAAACTGTTTTTT.

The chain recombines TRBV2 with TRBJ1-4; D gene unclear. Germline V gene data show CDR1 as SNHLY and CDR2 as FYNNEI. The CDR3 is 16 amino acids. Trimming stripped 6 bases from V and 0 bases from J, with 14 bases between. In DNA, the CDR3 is TGTGCCAGCAGCTCTACCCTCGGGGCAACTAATGAAAAACTGTTTTTT. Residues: CASSSTLGATNEKLFF.

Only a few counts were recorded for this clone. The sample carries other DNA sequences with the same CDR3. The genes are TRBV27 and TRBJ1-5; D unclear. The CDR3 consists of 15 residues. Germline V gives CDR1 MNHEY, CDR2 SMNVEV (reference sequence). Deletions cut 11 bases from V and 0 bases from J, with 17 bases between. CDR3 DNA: TGTGCCTCCAAAAAGAGTCGTGATAGCAATCAGCCCCAGCATTTT. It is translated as CASKKSRDSNQPQHF.

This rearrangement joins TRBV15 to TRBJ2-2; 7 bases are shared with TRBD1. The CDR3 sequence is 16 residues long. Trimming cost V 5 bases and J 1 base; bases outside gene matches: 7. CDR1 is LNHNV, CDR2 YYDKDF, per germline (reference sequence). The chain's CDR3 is CATSETGTENTGELFF. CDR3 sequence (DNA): TGTGCCACCAGCGAAACCGGGACAGAGAACACCGGGGAGCTGTTTTTT.

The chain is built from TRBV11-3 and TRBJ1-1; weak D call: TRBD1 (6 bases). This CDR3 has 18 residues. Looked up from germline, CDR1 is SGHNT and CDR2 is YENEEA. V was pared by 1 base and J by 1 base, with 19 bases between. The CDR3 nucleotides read TGTGCCAGCAGCTTAGTTTTTGTGGGGGCCGGCGGGAACACTGAAGCTTTCTTT. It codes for CASSLVFVGAGGNTEAFF.

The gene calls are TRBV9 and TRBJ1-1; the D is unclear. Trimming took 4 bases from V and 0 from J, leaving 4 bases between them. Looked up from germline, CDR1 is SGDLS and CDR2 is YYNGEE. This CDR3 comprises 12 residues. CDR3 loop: CASSTLNTEAFF. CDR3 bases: TGTGCCAGCAGCACTCTGAACACTGAAGCTTTCTTT. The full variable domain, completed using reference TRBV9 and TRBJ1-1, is DSGVTQTPKHLITATGQRVTLRCSPRSGDLSVYWYQQSLDQGLQFLIQYYNGEERAKGNILERFSAQQFPDLHSELNLSSLELGDSALYFCASSTLNTEAFFGQGTRLTVV.